This paragraph reports one T cell receptor (beta chain). Recruitment covered 25 or so US areas and drew participants whose ages spanned roughly 18 to 95 years. The entry originates in a study of blood T cell repertoires in COVID-19. Study processing details: Nucleated cell number was recorded as an estimate derived from reference gene primer amplification. Here immunoSEQ multiplex PCR was the method, and the copy in TCRdb shows in-frame clones only, minus some. V and J calls and clone size are as listed in that table; D and trimming were resolved from the DNA. The sample has approximately 200,000 clones, over 75% seen once; the top ten hold approximately 7.3%. The V and J ends lost 1 base and 3 bases, in that order; junction bases with no gene match: 6. Per germline, CDR1 SGHAT and CDR2 FQNNGV. This CDR3 spans 15 amino acids.

Sequencing input: PBMCs or T cells enriched from blood (not recorded which). This receptor was taken from a man aged 25 to 40 in a cohort exposed to, infected with or recovered from COVID-19 (not recorded which). V gene TRBV11-2 combines with J gene TRBJ2-7; TRBD1 agrees at 7 bases. The CDR3 here is CASSLAQGVFYEQYF. In DNA, the CDR3 is TGTGCCAGCAGCTTAGCCCAGGGGGTTTTCTACGAGCAGTACTTC.